There are a few counts of the clone carrying this TCR beta chain. The sample originates from a study of blood T cell repertoires in COVID-19. Whole-study context: Collection of acute and convalescent COVID-19 samples took place in the United States, Italy and Spain.

The germline V gene encodes CDR1 LGHDT and CDR2 YNNKEL (reference sequence). The CDR3 loop spans 13 amino acids. V gave up 1 base and J gave up 2 bases, with 5 bases separating them. Assignment of participants to cohorts was predicated upon participant-reported clinical history. Only in-frame clones appear in the TCRdb table, and some are missing; sequencing was by immunoSEQ multiplex PCR. The data hold approximately 290,000 clones, with approximately 85% observed a single time. The source of this sequence is a young woman who had recovered from COVID-19. The V gene is TRBV3-1 (or the pseudogene TRBV3-2), the J gene TRBJ1-2, with D unclear. Sequencing input: PBMCs or T cells enriched from blood (not recorded which). CDR3 sequence: CASSQVENYGYTF. The CDR3 region has the DNA TGTGCCAGCAGCCAAGTGGAGAACTATGGCTACACCTTC.